This is a list of T cell receptor beta chains from one sample in a study of blood T cells in healthy people across ages. TCRdb re-called the 5' RACE reads through MiXCR, storing one row per CDR3 protein. Of roughly 730,000 distinct CDR3 sequences listed, roughly 56% are singletons. The specimen sequenced was blood. The receptor set was obtained from a middle-aged man in good health. CDR3s leave out the opening cysteine and the closing phenylalanine or tryptophan. The order of the fields is J gene, V gene, clone size, CDR3 protein. Not all rows give a size; the values are once, few, many and, for expanded clones, a class.

j_gene: TRBJ1-3; v_gene: TRBV12-3/TRBV12-4; abundance: .; CDR3aa: ASSFLGQRSNTIY
j_gene: TRBJ2-1; v_gene: TRBV10-3; abundance: .; CDR3aa: AISESGRARTDEQF
j_gene: TRBJ2-3; v_gene: TRBV2; abundance: .; CDR3aa: ASSENLGRRESTDTQY
j_gene: TRBJ2-5; v_gene: TRBV20-1; abundance: .; CDR3aa: SARKAGEHPSKETQY
j_gene: TRBJ2-7; v_gene: TRBV9; abundance: .; CDR3aa: ASSATSGRNYEQY
j_gene: TRBJ2-1; v_gene: TRBV29-1; abundance: few; CDR3aa: SVSDDRKYNEQF
j_gene: TRBJ1-5; v_gene: TRBV6-2/TRBV6-3; abundance: .; CDR3aa: ASSYQWLEQPQH
j_gene: TRBJ2-5; v_gene: TRBV7-9; abundance: .; CDR3aa: ASSSVGEVPQETQY
j_gene: TRBJ2-7; v_gene: TRBV2; abundance: .; CDR3aa: ASSRDTGEQY
j_gene: TRBJ1-2; v_gene: TRBV28; abundance: .; CDR3aa: ASKDSLDGYT
j_gene: TRBJ1-1; v_gene: TRBV20-1; abundance: .; CDR3aa: SAPRWGEAF
j_gene: TRBJ2-7; v_gene: TRBV4-2; abundance: few; CDR3aa: ASSGVGTGVYEQY
j_gene: TRBJ2-1; v_gene: TRBV7-6; abundance: few; CDR3aa: ASSSGLAGAMDEQF
j_gene: TRBJ2-7; v_gene: TRBV21-1; abundance: few; CDR3aa: ASSKGEEGGESYEQY
j_gene: TRBJ2-5; v_gene: TRBV29-1; abundance: .; CDR3aa: SVEETGTQETQY
j_gene: TRBJ1-5; v_gene: TRBV12-3/TRBV12-4; abundance: .; CDR3aa: ASSFGFQPQH
j_gene: TRBJ1-1; v_gene: TRBV29-1; abundance: .; CDR3aa: SVGLPRTEAF
j_gene: TRBJ2-7; v_gene: TRBV10-3; abundance: .; CDR3aa: AISELGGGLSYEQY
j_gene: TRBJ2-7; v_gene: TRBV3-1; abundance: .; CDR3aa: ASSRGGGLQYEQY
j_gene: TRBJ2-1; v_gene: TRBV29-1; abundance: few; CDR3aa: SVGVTNEQF
j_gene: TRBJ2-2; v_gene: TRBV29-1; abundance: few; CDR3aa: SDLNRATGELF
j_gene: TRBJ1-2; v_gene: TRBV18; abundance: many; CDR3aa: ASSRTDSTGGHGYT
j_gene: TRBJ2-4; v_gene: TRBV7-9; abundance: .; CDR3aa: ASSPETGSARIKNIQY
j_gene: TRBJ2-1; v_gene: TRBV7-2; abundance: once; CDR3aa: ASSFVNSEQF
j_gene: .; v_gene: TRBV11-2; abundance: .; CDR3aa: ASSSLLPGQGTYEQY
j_gene: TRBJ2-6; v_gene: TRBV20-1; abundance: few; CDR3aa: SARTLVAGANVLT
j_gene: TRBJ2-1; v_gene: TRBV12-3/TRBV12-4; abundance: .; CDR3aa: ASSLGWEQF
j_gene: TRBJ1-1; v_gene: TRBV20-1; abundance: few; CDR3aa: SARDSPNTEAF
j_gene: TRBJ2-1; v_gene: TRBV6-4; abundance: .; CDR3aa: ASSRTSGGTDEQF
j_gene: TRBJ1-6; v_gene: TRBV28; abundance: few; CDR3aa: ASSIGQANSPLH
j_gene: TRBJ2-2; v_gene: TRBV10-3; abundance: .; CDR3aa: AISGTGGSGELF
j_gene: TRBJ2-7; v_gene: TRBV3-1; abundance: .; CDR3aa: ASSQETGLAYEQY